The text below deals with one TCR beta chain. Its antigen remains unknown. Using a J-beta primer mix together with a sample-barcoded 5' primer, a second PCR was run for about 6 to 11 cycles. From the 5' RACE reads, TCRdb called clonotypes with MiXCR, one entry per CDR3 protein. The top ten hold approximately 21% of the sample, which has hundreds of thousands of distinct CDR3 sequences, nearly 60% seen once. The source of the sample is a study of blood T cells in healthy people across ages. Study-wide results and caveats: With naive T cell percentage, TCR beta diversity showed a strong correlation.

The length of the CDR3 is 19 residues. V lost 3 bases, J lost 0 bases, and 24 bases lay in between. Germline V CDR1 and CDR2: LGHNA, YNFKEQ. What was sequenced was blood. This receptor was obtained from a man aged 25-45 years in good health. The chain uses TRBV4-2 and TRBJ2-7; D may be TRBD2 (6 bases). CDR3 sequence: CASSQSSGGTDFRSYEQYF. CDR3 DNA: TGTGCCAGCAGCCAGAGTAGCGGCGGAACCGATTTCCGCTCCTACGAGCAGTACTTC.